The rows below give T cell receptor beta chains drawn from one sample of a study of blood T cell repertoires in COVID-19. TCRdb's copy holds only in-frame clones and misses some; the assay was immunoSEQ multiplex PCR. The data hold about 130,000 clones, with more than 70% observed a single time. Sequenced material: peripheral blood. These TCRs come from a human donor in a cohort sampled during active COVID-19. The CDR3 runs from the conserved cysteine through the conserved F or W. D genes are given only for firm matches. Size tells how often a clone was seen (once, few, many) or the class of an expanded clone, and some rows leave it out.

j_gene,abundance,v_gene,len,d_gene,CDR3aa,CDR3nt
TRBJ2-3,.,TRBV7-2,17,TRBD2,CASSLGLLAGVTDTQYF,TGTGCCAGCAGCTTAGGATTACTAGCGGGAGTCACAGATACGCAGTATTTT
TRBJ2-4,.,TRBV28,15,.,CASSLGQPGPNIQYF,TGTGCCAGCAGTTTAGGGCAGCCTGGGCCAAACATTCAGTACTTC
TRBJ2-3,.,TRBV14,17,.,CASSQDWSGSIKDTQYF,TGTGCCAGCAGCCAAGATTGGTCCGGGAGTATTAAAGATACGCAGTATTTT
TRBJ2-7,.,TRBV4-1,15,.,CASSQEGGTPYEQYF,TGCGCCAGCAGCCAAGAAGGAGGGACCCCCTACGAGCAGTACTTC
TRBJ2-3,.,TRBV11-2,14,.,CASSLAPHTDTQYF,TGTGCCAGCAGCCTGGCCCCCCACACAGATACGCAGTATTTT
TRBJ1-1,.,TRBV5-1,14,TRBD1,CASSLSGQGEEAFF,TGCGCCAGCAGCTTGTCGGGGCAGGGGGAAGAAGCTTTCTTT
TRBJ1-5,few,TRBV7-9,15,TRBD1,CASSLGWTGDQPQHF,TGTGCCAGCAGCTTAGGTTGGACAGGGGATCAGCCCCAGCATTTT
TRBJ1-1,.,TRBV7-9,15,.,CASSPRGHMNTEAFF,TGTGCCAGCAGCCCCCGAGGACACATGAACACTGAAGCTTTCTTT
TRBJ2-7,.,TRBV19,16,TRBD2,CASSIASGRSYYEQYF,TGTGCCAGTAGTATCGCTAGCGGGAGATCGTACTACGAGCAGTACTTC
TRBJ2-1,once,TRBV6-5,14,.,CASSPRKIYNEQFF,TGTGCCAGCAGTCCGAGAAAGATCTACAATGAGCAGTTCTTC
TRBJ1-4,.,TRBV18,17,.,CASSPQTGVATNEKLFF,TGTGCCAGCTCACCTCAGACAGGAGTTGCAACTAATGAAAAACTGTTTTTT
TRBJ1-1,.,TRBV7-3,13,.,CASSSSPNTEAFF,TGTGCCAGCAGCTCTAGTCCAAACACTGAAGCTTTCTTT
TRBJ1-1,.,TRBV30,12,.,CAWSIKQGEAFF,TGTGCCTGGAGTATTAAACAGGGTGAAGCTTTCTTT
TRBJ2-7,.,TRBV9,15,TRBD2,CASSVGGGQYYEQYF,TGTGCCAGCAGCGTGGGCGGGGGGCAGTACTACGAGCAGTACTTC
TRBJ2-7,.,TRBV11-2,14,TRBD2,CASSLASGGYEQYF,TGTGCCAGCAGCCTCGCGTCGGGAGGGTACGAGCAGTACTTC
TRBJ2-1,.,TRBV5-1,17,TRBD2,CASSPIPPGLVIDEQFF,TGCGCCAGCAGCCCCATTCCGCCCGGACTAGTTATCGATGAGCAGTTCTTC
TRBJ1-2,.,TRBV25-1,14,.,CASSTQGGIYGYTF,TGTGCCAGCAGTACTCAGGGAGGTATCTATGGCTACACCTTC
TRBJ1-1,.,TRBV6-1,19,TRBD1,CASSARTGALRAVNTEAFF,TGTGCCAGCAGTGCCCGGACAGGGGCCCTACGCGCCGTGAACACTGAAGCTTTCTTT
TRBJ1-2,.,TRBV14,13,.,CASSPQYNYGYTF,TGTGCCAGCAGCCCCCAGTATAACTATGGCTACACCTTC
TRBJ2-5,.,TRBV6-5,12,.,CASSYSAETQYF,TGTGCCAGCAGTTACTCGGCTGAGACCCAGTACTTC
TRBJ1-4,.,TRBV18,15,TRBD1,CASSRTGGGDEKLFF,TGTGCCAGCTCACGGACAGGGGGCGGGGATGAAAAACTGTTTTTT
TRBJ2-7,few,TRBV19,15,.,CASSPQATGRGEQYF,TGTGCCAGTAGCCCCCAGGCGACAGGCCGGGGCGAGCAGTACTTC
TRBJ1-1,.,TRBV28,14,.,CASSLFEGRTEAFF,TGTGCCAGCAGTTTATTCGAGGGGAGGACTGAAGCTTTCTTT
TRBJ2-6,.,TRBV19,18,TRBD2,CARLSGLAGGSGANVLTF,TGTGCCAGGTTGTCGGGACTAGCGGGAGGTTCTGGGGCCAACGTCCTGACTTTC
TRBJ2-3,.,TRBV14,14,.,CASSQKTRTDTQYF,TGTGCCAGCAGCCAAAAGACTAGAACAGATACGCAGTATTTT
TRBJ1-2,once,TRBV19,15,.,CASRIKEGGPYGYTF,TGTGCCAGTAGAATAAAGGAAGGGGGACCCTATGGCTACACCTTC
TRBJ1-5,.,TRBV6-1,17,.,CASSETLGLSGNQPQHF,TGTGCCAGCAGTGAAACCTTGGGGCTCTCGGGCAATCAGCCCCAGCATTTT
TRBJ2-7,few,TRBV5-4,13,.,CASSLEQGYEQYF,TGTGCCAGCAGCTTGGAACAGGGTTACGAGCAGTACTTC
TRBJ1-2,.,TRBV19,15,.,CASSRQGSANYGYTF,TGTGCCAGTAGTCGTCAGGGGTCCGCTAACTATGGCTACACCTTC
TRBJ1-2,.,TRBV19,14,.,CASSQGQPNYGYTF,TGTGCCAGTAGTCAGGGACAACCAAACTATGGCTACACCTTC
TRBJ1-2,.,TRBV18,14,.,CASSPSGANYGYTF,TGTGCCAGCTCACCGTCGGGGGCTAACTATGGCTACACCTTC
TRBJ1-4,.,TRBV19,17,.,CASSALRGAVANEKLFF,TGTGCCAGTAGTGCACTTCGGGGGGCCGTCGCTAATGAAAAACTGTTTTTT
TRBJ1-5,.,TRBV7-2,18,TRBD1,CASSSHPTDRVRNQPQHF,TGTGCCAGCAGCTCACACCCGACAGACAGGGTTCGCAATCAGCCCCAGCATTTT
TRBJ1-2,.,TRBV3-1/TRBV3-2,14,.,CASSQGGVGSGYTF,TGTGCCAGCAGCCAAGGGGGGGTCGGAAGCGGCTACACCTTC
TRBJ2-1,.,TRBV6-5,15,TRBD2,CASSPQMSGSDEQFF,TGTGCCAGCAGTCCTCAGATGAGCGGGAGCGATGAGCAGTTCTTC
TRBJ1-2,once,TRBV30,12,.,CALSGQSYGYTF,TGTGCCTTGTCCGGACAGTCCTATGGCTACACCTTC
TRBJ2-1,.,TRBV5-1,14,.,CASSLGTPGDEQFF,TGCGCCAGCAGCCTCGGGACCCCGGGGGACGAGCAGTTCTTC
TRBJ2-5,once,TRBV9,16,TRBD1,CASSVTSGTGQETQYF,TGTGCCAGCAGCGTAACCTCCGGGACAGGGCAAGAGACCCAGTACTTC
TRBJ2-3,.,TRBV7-2,15,TRBD1,CASSLRQGSTDTQYF,TGTGCCAGCAGCCTAAGACAGGGGAGCACAGATACGCAGTATTTT
TRBJ2-1,.,TRBV11-2,19,TRBD2,CASSRSSRLAGGTNNEQFF,TGTGCCAGCAGCCGCTCAAGCCGACTAGCGGGAGGGACGAACAATGAGCAGTTCTTC